One and the same sample provided the 20 T cell receptor beta chains below, sequenced in a study of T-cell reconstitution after alpha-beta-depleted transplantation in children. Unique molecular identifiers featured in how the TCRbeta library was prepared. TCRdb itself ran the PCR reads through MiXCR, one entry per CDR3 protein. This sample has some 75,000 distinct CDR3 sequences; more than 5.5% occur once, and the top ten carry more than 2.5%. The sequencing used PBMCs from the stem cell graft donor, collected from the stem cell graft. The receptors derive from a human donor who donated a stem cell graft to a child with acute lymphoblastic leukemia.

In this sample, this clonotype turned up a few times. This rearrangement joins TRBV2 to TRBJ2-1, with 8 nucleotides matching TRBD1. The CDR3 contains 14 residues. J lost 3 bases, V lost 8 bases, and 6 bases had no gene match. Germline CDR1 is SNHLY and CDR2 is FYNNEI. DNA of the CDR3: TGTGCCAGCGGGGCAGGGGGCGTCTACAATGAGCAGTTCTTC. It encodes CASGAGGVYNEQFF.

This clonotype was seen many times. The gene calls are TRBV15 and TRBJ1-3; TRBD1 matches 8 bases. Per germline, CDR1 LNHNV and CDR2 YYDKDF (reference sequence). The V segment lost 3 bases and the J segment 8 bases; nucleotides outside the gene matches: 9. The CDR3 extends over 15 amino acids. CDR3 residues: CATSSPRDRRDTIYF. The DNA for the CDR3 is TGTGCCACCAGCAGCCCCCGGGACAGGCGGGACACCATATATTTT.

There are many counts of this clonotype. This rearrangement joins TRBV6-2 or TRBV6-3 to TRBJ1-2, with D uncertain. The CDR3 totals 12 residues. V gave up 6 bases and J gave up 3 bases, with 8 bases separating them. Germline V CDR1 and CDR2: MNHEY, SVGEGT. CDR3 bases: TGTGCCAGCAGGGGCGCGTACTATGGCTACACCTTC. Protein: CASRGAYYGYTF.

This clonotype was seen many times. The genes are TRBV6-2 or TRBV6-3 and TRBJ2-1, with D tentatively TRBD2 (5 bases). The V end was cut by 2 bases, the J end by 9 bases, with 11 bases between. The CDR3 consists of 13 residues. Germline V lookup: CDR1 MNHEY, CDR2 SVGEGT. CDR3 nucleotides: TGTGCCAGCAGTTACGGGCCGGGGTCTGAGCAGTTCTTC. It encodes CASSYGPGSEQFF.

The table lists this clonotype with many counts. The J gene is TRBJ2-1, the V gene TRBV5-1; TRBD2 is a possible D gene (6 bases). This CDR3 has 13 amino acids. The V gene lost 3 bases and the J gene lost 4 bases, with 8 bases spanning the gap. CDR1 and CDR2 (germline): SGHRS, YFSETQ. The CDR3 loop is CASSSGTYNEQFF. CDR3 in DNA: TGCGCCAGCAGCTCCGGGACTTACAATGAGCAGTTCTTC.

This clonotype came up many times. The chain uses TRBV6-5 and TRBJ2-7; D gene uncertain. CDR3 length: 15 amino acids. The germline V gene encodes CDR1 MNHEY and CDR2 SVGAGI. The germline V and J ends were trimmed by 6 bases and 6 bases, with 21 bases remaining between them. The CDR3 DNA reads as TGTGCCAGCAGCCTAGGTGGCGCCGGGCGCCCCGAGCAGTACTTC. Translated: CASSLGGAGRPEQYF.

This sequence joins TRBV5-4 and TRBJ2-3; D perhaps matches TRBD2 (6 bases). V dropped 0 bases and J dropped 6 bases, with 8 bases sitting between them. The CDR3 is 13 residues long. Per the germline V gene, CDR1 is SGHNT and CDR2 is YYREEE (reference sequence). This CDR3 is CASSLGLEDTQYF. The CDR3 bases are TGTGCCAGCAGCTTGGGACTAGAGGATACGCAGTATTTT.

Many counts were recorded for this clonotype. CDR3: CASSFTGNTGELFF. The CDR3 DNA reads TGTGCCAGCAGTTTTACCGGGAACACCGGGGAGCTGTTTTTT. V and J are TRBV12-3 or TRBV12-4 and TRBJ2-2; no reliable D call. This CDR3 contains 14 residues. Trimming shortened V by 3 bases and J by 1 base, and 6 bases separated the two germline ends.

This clonotype was picked up a small number of times. This sequence joins TRBV12-3 or TRBV12-4 and TRBJ2-2; D is possibly TRBD2 (6 bases). The CDR3 sequence is 18 residues long. Here the CDR3 reads CTFRSSLRGGGRTGELFF. In DNA, the CDR3 is TGTACCTTCAGATCTTCCCTTCGGGGAGGAGGGCGAACCGGGGAGCTGTTTTTT.

Ten or more counts support this clonotype. The CDR3 nucleotides read TGTGCCATCAGCCAACAGGGTCTCTACGAGCAGTACTTC. Translating gives CAISQQGLYEQYF. The chain couples TRBV10-3 to TRBJ2-7; D possibly corresponds to TRBD1 (6 bases). CDR3 length: 13 residues. The germline V and J ends were trimmed by 6 bases and 3 bases, with 12 bases remaining between them. Germline CDR1 ENHRY, CDR2 SYGVKD.

Ten or more counts support this clonotype. V usage is TRBV9 and J usage is TRBJ2-7; 10 bases fit TRBD1. V gave up 2 bases and J gave up 1 base; unmatched junction bases: 3. CDR1 and CDR2 (germline): SGDLS, YYNGEE. The CDR3 is made up of 15 amino acids. CDR3 coding DNA: TGTGCCAGCAGCGTGGGGACAGGGGTTTCCTACGAGCAGTACTTC. This codes for CASSVGTGVSYEQYF.

DNA of the CDR3: TGTGCCTTCAGTTTAGGAGGGCTAGCGGGAGGGGAGAAGAAGACCCAGTACTTC. Protein: CAFSLGGLAGGEKKTQYF. This chain joins TRBV2 and TRBJ2-5, with 12 bases lining up with TRBD2. CDR1 SNHLY and CDR2 FYNNEI come from the germline V gene. J gave up 6 bases and V 11 bases, and 22 bases lay outside the gene matches. The CDR3 runs to 18 residues. Complete variable domain (other parts from reference TRBV2 and TRBJ2-5): EPEVTQTPSHQVTQMGQEVILRCVPISNHLYFYWYRQILGQKVEFLVSFYNNEISEKSEIFDDQFSVERPDGSNFTLKIRSTKLEDSAMYFCAFSLGGLAGGEKKTQYFGPGTRLLVL.

This clonotype occurred many times. The chain is built from TRBV14 and TRBJ1-1; D remains unclear. V gave up 0 bases and J gave up 3 bases, with 5 bases separating them. Germline CDR1 is SGHDN and CDR2 is FVKESK. The CDR3 extends over 13 amino acids. CDR3 sequence reads: CASSQELYTEAFF. The CDR3 DNA follows: TGTGCCAGCAGCCAAGAATTATACACTGAAGCTTTCTTT.

The table lists this clonotype with many counts. The rearrangement joins TRBV7-9 to TRBJ1-1, with TRBD1 matching over 7 bases. The J segment lost 1 base and the V segment lost 8 bases, leaving 4 bases of the junction unmatched. Looked up from germline, CDR1 is SEHNR and CDR2 is FQNEAQ (reference sequence). The CDR3 covers 13 residues. The CDR3 DNA is TGTGCCAGCGTTAGGGGGCAGAACACTGAAGCTTTCTTT. Its translation is CASVRGQNTEAFF.

This clonotype has at least ten counts. The chain combines TRBV12-3 or TRBV12-4 with TRBJ1-5; no firm D call. V shed 6 bases and J shed 2 bases, with 14 bases lying between them. The CDR3 consists of 15 residues. In nucleotides, the CDR3 is TGTGCCAGCAGGGTAGGGTCGGCCGGCAATCAGCCCCAGCATTTT. It is translated as CASRVGSAGNQPQHF.

Many counts were recorded for this clonotype. The chain joins TRBV5-1 to TRBJ2-7, with 7 bases that match TRBD2. There are 12 residues in the CDR3. V was pared by 3 bases and J by 6 bases, with 3 bases of the junction left unmatched. Germline CDR1 is SGHRS and CDR2 is YFSETQ. The chain's CDR3 is CASSSSGGEQYF. In nucleotides, the CDR3 is TGCGCCAGCAGCTCGTCGGGGGGCGAGCAGTACTTC.

Ten or more counts support this clonotype. The rearrangement links TRBV15 to TRBJ2-1; 10 bases match TRBD2. V was clipped by 5 bases and J by 8 bases; unmatched bases: 12. This CDR3 region has 16 residues. The germline CDR1 and CDR2 sequences are LNHNV and YYDKDF (reference sequence). CDR3 DNA sequence: TGTGCCACCAGCGGTTATGAGCGGGAGGGCCTCGATGAGCAGTTCTTC. This gives the protein CATSGYEREGLDEQFF.

This clonotype was seen ten or more times. J is TRBJ2-7 and V is TRBV5-1, with a weak D call TRBD2 (5 bases). The CDR3 is 13 residues long. V was shortened by 2 bases and J by 3 bases, with 9 bases between the two germline ends. CDR1 and CDR2 from the germline V gene are SGHRS and YFSETQ. CDR3 bases: TGCGCCAGCAGCTTCGGGGAGCTCTACGAGCAGTACTTC. Its translation is CASSFGELYEQYF.

This clonotype appeared many times. The CDR3 sequence: CASRAGYNEQFF. Written as DNA, the CDR3 is TGTGCCAGTCGAGCGGGTTACAATGAGCAGTTCTTC. V and J are TRBV19 and TRBJ2-1, with D possibly matching TRBD2 (6 bases). Between the trimmed V and J ends, which lost 8 bases and 4 bases, there was a span of 9 bases. The CDR3 is 12 residues long. CDR1 and CDR2 from the germline V gene are LNHDA and SQIVND (reference sequence).

In its sample, this clonotype was seen many times. J is TRBJ2-7 and V is TRBV3-1, with a tentative D call TRBD1 (6 bases). The germline V gene encodes CDR1 LGHDT and CDR2 YNNKEL (reference sequence). With 0 bases removed from V and 2 bases from J, the gap between germline ends came to 11 bases. The CDR3 sequence is 15 residues long. The chain's CDR3 is CASSQEVGHAYEQYF. The DNA for the CDR3 is TGTGCCAGCAGCCAAGAGGTGGGACATGCCTACGAGCAGTACTTC.